The T cell receptor (beta chain) under discussion was sequenced for a study of beta chain features in type 1 diabetes. Averaging roughly 120 mL, one heparinised blood draw was given by each donor. CD45RO/CCR7/CD25/CD127/CD95/CD27 staining was used to isolate CD4+ naive, central memory, regulatory and stem cell-like memory cells by sorting. Sorting gave populations that all exceeded 98% purity. Findings and caveats of the study: Shortening of TCRB CDR3s, moderate but significant, appeared in all four CD4+ subsets of Type 1 diabetes patients. These data did not resolve whether HLA type affects TCRB rearrangement.

Of note for this clone: The antigen is not known.

Investigators reverse transcribed all isolated RNA, so they sequenced expressed TCRB transcripts. The assay was immunoSEQ multiplex PCR, and TCRdb's table has in-frame clones only and misses some. The sample carries about 740,000 clones, 10% to 15% recorded once. Per germline, CDR1 SNHLY and CDR2 FYNNEI. The V gene end was trimmed by 6 bases and the J gene end by 1 base; junction bases not matched to a gene: 5. The CDR3 consists of 14 residues. V is TRBV2 and J is TRBJ1-1; 7 positions agree with TRBD1. The sequence was collected from a young man with type 1 diabetes. Specimen: naive CD4+ T cells from blood. The CDR3 loop reads CASSAQGENTEAFF. The CDR3 DNA is TGTGCCAGCAGCGCGCAGGGGGAGAACACTGAAGCTTTCTTT.